The 22 T cell receptor beta chains below were found in one sample sequenced in a study of regulatory T cells in long-lasting Graves disease (dated by TCRdb to 2020 to 2023). The library was generated by multiplex PCR. The sample was run on an Illumina HiSeq 4000. To build TCR beta libraries, CDR3 regions were amplified by Arm-PCR using iRepertoire HTBI primers. TCRdb reran the public reads through fastp at Q25 and MiXCR, keeping productive beta chains. When rows share a CDR3 protein, they turn into one entry using the most common DNA and genes. This sample gives 550,000 to 650,000 distinct CDR3 sequences in total; around 16% of them show up just once. The ten top clones hold 9.5% to 15% of the sample. The time point label, as the study defines it: newly diagnosed GD, antithyroid drugs for less than 3 months. RNA was extracted from PBMCs in TRIzol for both TCR sequencing and RNA sequencing. These same data were also listed under a study on T cells in Graves' hyperthyroidism and ophthalmopathy.

Here the sequenced sample was peripheral blood mononuclear cells (PBMCs), taken at new diagnosis, from a patient treated with antithyroid drugs. These receptors came from a man in his late teens or twenties with Graves disease. Donor details come from another sample of the same person, matched by shared clones.

This chain connects TRBV10-3 to TRBJ2-7, with 9 bases matching TRBD1. Trimming cost V 6 bases and J 1 base; bases outside gene matches: 7. CDR1 ENHRY and CDR2 SYGVKD come from the germline V gene. The CDR3 is 15 amino acids. The CDR3, as DNA: TGTGCCATCAGGAACGGACAGGGGACGTCCTACGAGCAGTACTTC. Translation: CAIRNGQGTSYEQYF.

This clonotype showed up just a few times. The chain recombines TRBV19 with TRBJ1-1; D not certain. V gave up 3 bases and J gave up 0 bases, with 11 bases separating them. Germline assignment: CDR1 LNHDA and CDR2 SQIVND (reference sequence). The CDR3 runs 15 residues. The DNA for the CDR3 is TGTGCCAGTAGTATCGTAGCCGCTGTGAACACTGAAGCTTTCTTT. It codes for CASSIVAAVNTEAFF.

This clonotype was detected many times. The chain employs TRBV20-1 and TRBJ1-2; TRBD1 is a possible D gene (6 bases). V shed 4 bases and J shed 7 bases, with 10 bases lying between them. The CDR3 totals 11 residues. Germline assignment: CDR1 DFQATT and CDR2 SNEGSKA (reference sequence). In DNA form, the CDR3 reads TGCAGTGCTACAGGGGTCCTTGGCTACACCTTC. This encodes CSATGVLGYTF.

The sample holds many counts of this clonotype. The CDR3 is CASSLAIDTYEQYF. The DNA of the CDR3 is TGTGCCAGCAGCTTAGCGATAGATACCTACGAGCAGTACTTC. J is TRBJ2-7 and V is TRBV7-6; unclear D gene. CDR3 length: 14 amino acids. Germline CDR1 reads SGHVS; CDR2 reads FNYEAQ. Trimming cost V 0 bases and J 2 bases, with 8 bases left between them.

This chain links TRBV9 with TRBJ1-6, with D possibly matching TRBD1 (5 bases). Germline V CDR1 and CDR2: SGDLS, YYNGEE. This CDR3 has 14 amino acids. Trimming cost V 7 bases and J 6 bases, with 14 bases left between them. Here the CDR3 reads CASRSGAANSPLHF. In nucleotides, the CDR3 is TGTGCCAGCCGCTCCGGGGCGGCTAATTCACCCCTCCACTTT.

The chain carries TRBV29-1 and TRBJ2-5; 10 nucleotides line up with TRBD1. There are 14 residues in the CDR3. Germline-derived CDR1 and CDR2 are SQVTM and ANQGSEA. Trimming took 5 bases from V and 0 from J; bases not matched to a gene: 3. Here the CDR3 DNA reads TGCAGCGTTACCGGGACAGGGGACCAAGAGACCCAGTACTTC. Amino acids: CSVTGTGDQETQYF.

Details on this clonotype: Just one base apart from a much larger clone, this may be a read error. The chain uses TRBV12-3 or TRBV12-4 and TRBJ1-5; TRBD1 matches 9 bases. The CDR3 spans 15 residues. CDR3 in amino acids: CASRVVGQGYQPQRF. CDR3 nucleotides: TGTGCCAGCAGGGTAGTCGGACAGGGGTATCAGCCCCAGCGTTTT.

This clonotype has only a few counts. V gene TRBV3-1 combines with J gene TRBJ1-1, with a possible D match to TRBD1 (5 bases). The CDR3 has 16 amino acids. Trimming removed 4 bases at V and 5 bases at J, with 20 bases between. Per the germline V gene, CDR1 is LGHDT and CDR2 is YNNKEL (reference sequence). CDR3 coding DNA: TGTGCCAGCAGCCCCTCGGGGGAAGAACTAGTAACTGAAGCTTTCTTT. Translating gives CASSPSGEELVTEAFF.

This clonotype has just a few counts. This may arise from a read error, as a much more abundant clone is one base away. The chain recombines TRBV2 with TRBJ1-1; D unclear. V shed 6 bases and J shed 4 bases, with 15 bases lying between them. The CDR3 runs 14 residues. The germline gives CDR1 SNHLY, CDR2 FYNNEI. The CDR3 DNA reads as TGTGCCAGCAGGCCAGACTACGGTGGCACTGAAGCTTTCTTT. It encodes CASRPDYGGTEAFF.

Details on this clonotype: This sequence may be a read error, since a much larger clone differs from it by one base. The CDR3 loop reads CASGFGREEGGNQPQHF. The CDR3 DNA reads as TGTGCTAGTGGTTTCGGGCGGGAGGAGGGGGGCAATCAGCCCCAGCATTTT. The chain carries TRBV12-5 and TRBJ1-5, with D possibly matching TRBD1 (6 bases). V shed 3 bases and J shed 2 bases, with 17 bases lying between them. The V gene's germline CDR1 is LGHNT and CDR2 FRNRAP. The CDR3 is 17 residues long.

This clonotype was recorded many times. In DNA form, the CDR3 reads TGCGCCAGCAGCTTGGGTGGCCCCGGAGGTCCAGGGAGGTACGAGCAGTACTTC. It codes for CASSLGGPGGPGRYEQYF. The chain joins TRBV5-1 to TRBJ2-7; the D gene is possibly TRBD2 (6 bases). This CDR3 has 18 amino acids. V lost 0 bases to trimming and J lost 4 bases, with 23 bases between them. Germline V gene sequence: CDR1 SGHRS, CDR2 YFSETQ. Filled out from reference TRBV5-1 and TRBJ2-7, the complete variable domain reads KAGVTQTPRYLIKTRGQQVTLSCSPISGHRSVSWYQQTPGQGLQFLFEYFSETQRNKGNFPGRFSGRQFSNSRSEMNVSTLELGDSALYLCASSLGGPGGPGRYEQYFGPGTRLTVT.

Ten or more counts support this clonotype. The rearrangement joins TRBV3-1 to TRBJ2-5; no firm D call. The CDR3 covers 14 residues. CDR1 and CDR2 (germline): LGHDT, YNNKEL (reference sequence). V was cut by 4 bases and J by 3 bases, with 12 bases left in between. The CDR3 nucleotides read TGTGCCAGCAGCCTCCTGAGCAGTAAAGAGACCCAGTACTTC. This encodes CASSLLSSKETQYF.

This clonotype was found a few times. The chain combines TRBV10-1 with TRBJ2-4; D is possibly TRBD1 (5 bases). Per the germline V gene, CDR1 is WNHNN and CDR2 is SYGVQD (reference sequence). The CDR3 is 13 amino acids. V lost 7 bases and J 2 bases, leaving 9 bases between the germline ends. In nucleotides, the CDR3 is TGCGCCAGCACCCAGGGATCCAAAAACATTCAGTACTTC. Translated, it gives CASTQGSKNIQYF.

This clonotype was detected ten times or more. This chain connects TRBV2 to TRBJ1-6; weak D call: TRBD1 (5 bases). V was clipped by 7 bases and J by 8 bases, with 15 bases between them. Germline assignment: CDR1 SNHLY and CDR2 FYNNEI. The CDR3 totals 14 residues. The CDR3 DNA follows: TGTGCCAGCATCGCGGGGCAGAAGGATTCACCCCTCCACTTT. Its translation: CASIAGQKDSPLHF.

This clonotype was seen a few times. The chain uses TRBV9 and TRBJ2-1; no clear D. Looked up from germline, CDR1 is SGDLS and CDR2 is YYNGEE. V lost 4 bases and J 6 bases, leaving 14 bases between the germline ends. The CDR3 is 14 residues long. The CDR3 DNA is TGTGCCAGCAGCCCCAGCTGGGTTTCCAATGAGCAGTTCTTC. Residues: CASSPSWVSNEQFF.

There are many counts of this clonotype. The V gene is TRBV18, the J gene TRBJ2-5, with 9 bases that match TRBD1. The CDR3 covers 18 residues. Trimming removed 2 bases from V and 5 bases from J; junction bases left unmatched: 15. Germline CDR1 reads KGHSH; CDR2 reads LQKENI. The CDR3 sequence is CASSPSPVRQGVWETQYF. CDR3 nucleotides: TGTGCCAGCTCACCATCTCCGGTTCGACAGGGGGTTTGGGAGACCCAGTACTTC.

Ten or more counts support this clonotype. The V gene is TRBV27, the J gene TRBJ1-2, with D possibly matching TRBD1 (6 bases). Trimming left V 8 bases short and J 2 bases short, with 15 bases between. Germline CDR1 is MNHEY and CDR2 is SMNVEV (reference sequence). The CDR3 covers 14 residues. The CDR3 coding sequence is TGTGCCAGCTCACCCCTGCAGGGGAACTATGGCTACACCTTC. Its translation: CASSPLQGNYGYTF.

V and J are TRBV5-5 and TRBJ2-7; TRBD1 agrees at 9 bases. There are 15 residues in the CDR3. Germline assignment: CDR1 SGHKS and CDR2 YYEKEE (reference sequence). Trimming cost V 8 bases and J 4 bases; bases outside gene matches: 13. The CDR3 sequence is CASKPRTGGAYEQYF. The CDR3, as DNA: TGTGCCAGTAAACCCAGAACAGGGGGCGCTTACGAGCAGTACTTC.

The rearrangement uses TRBV20-1 and TRBJ2-2; perhaps TRBD1 as D (6 bases). V lost 6 bases and J 6 bases, leaving 14 bases between the germline ends. Germline V gene sequence: CDR1 DFQATT, CDR2 SNEGSKA (reference sequence). The CDR3 runs 13 residues. The CDR3 DNA is TGCAGTGCCGAGCGTCGACAGGCCGGGGAGCTGTTTTTT. The encoded protein is CSAERRQAGELFF.

In this sample, this clonotype turned up a few times. DNA for the CDR3: TGTGCCAGCAGCTTAGCGGGAGGGCCGCGAATCACAGATACGCAGTATTTT. Its protein product is CASSLAGGPRITDTQYF. The chain couples TRBV7-9 to TRBJ2-3, with 7 bases matching TRBD2. The CDR3 runs to 17 residues. Germline V gene lookup returns CDR1 SEHNR and CDR2 FQNEAQ (reference sequence). V dropped 0 bases and J dropped 2; count of bases not matched to a gene: 8. The entire variable domain, with the rest obtained from reference TRBV7-9 and TRBJ2-3, is as follows: DTGVSQNPRHKITKRGQNVTFRCDPISEHNRLYWYRQTLGQGPEFLTYFQNEAQLEKSRLLSDRFSAERPKGSFSTLEIQRTEQGDSAMYLCASSLAGGPRITDTQYFGPGTRLTVL.

This clonotype was seen ten or more times. This chain joins TRBV28 and TRBJ1-2; D remains unclear. This CDR3 comprises 18 residues. Looked up from germline, CDR1 is MDHEN and CDR2 is SYDVKM. The V and J ends lost 3 bases and 2 bases respectively, with 22 bases between them. CDR3 amino acids: CASSFPPLTRQENYGYTF. In DNA form, the CDR3 reads TGTGCCAGCAGTTTTCCACCCCTGACACGTCAAGAAAACTATGGCTACACCTTC.

This clonotype has ten or more counts. The V and J genes are TRBV28 and TRBJ1-2, with 9 bases lining up with TRBD1. Germline CDR1 is MDHEN and CDR2 is SYDVKM. V dropped 7 bases and J dropped 6; count of bases not matched to a gene: 3. The CDR3 consists of 12 residues. The CDR3, as DNA: TGTGCCAGCATTCGGACAGGGGATGGCTACACCTTC. Amino acid sequence: CASIRTGDGYTF.